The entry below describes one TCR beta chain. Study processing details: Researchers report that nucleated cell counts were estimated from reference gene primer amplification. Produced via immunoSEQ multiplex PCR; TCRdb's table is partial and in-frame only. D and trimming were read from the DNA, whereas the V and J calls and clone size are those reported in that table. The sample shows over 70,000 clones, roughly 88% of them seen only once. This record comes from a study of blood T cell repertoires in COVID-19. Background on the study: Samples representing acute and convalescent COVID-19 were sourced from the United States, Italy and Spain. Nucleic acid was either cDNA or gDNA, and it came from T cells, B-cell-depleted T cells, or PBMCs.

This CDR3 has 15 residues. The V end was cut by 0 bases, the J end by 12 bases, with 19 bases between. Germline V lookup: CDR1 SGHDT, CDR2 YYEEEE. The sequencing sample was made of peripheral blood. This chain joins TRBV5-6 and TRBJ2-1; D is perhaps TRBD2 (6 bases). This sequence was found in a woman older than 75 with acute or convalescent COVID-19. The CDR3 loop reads CASSLAWASARRQFF. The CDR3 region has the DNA TGTGCCAGCAGCTTGGCCTGGGCTAGCGCCCGTAGGCAGTTCTTC.